This T cell receptor beta chain comes out of a study of T cells in Graves' hyperthyroidism and ophthalmopathy. Study-level points and caveats: Blood samples included most of the expanded thyroid clonotypes exceeding 0.001.

A patient was excluded if there was uncontrolled infection, other autoimmune disease, pregnancy or lactation. V was trimmed by 9 bases and J by 4 bases, leaving 45 bases between them. Germline V CDR1 and CDR2: KGHDR, SFDVKD. The CDR3 spans 23 residues. Regions amplified from RNA transcripts were the TCR beta CDR3 regions. First-round RT-PCR of the TCR CDR3 relied on the HTBI primer set. TCRdb reprocessed the multiplex PCR reads with MiXCR, giving one entry per CDR3 protein. Of around 300,000 distinct CDR3 sequences listed, roughly 20% are singletons. This clonotype was seen many times. Its antigen remains unknown.

This chain uses TRBV24-1 with TRBJ2-7; TRBD1 is a possible D gene (6 bases). The receptor was isolated from a man aged 25-40 years with Graves' ophthalmopathy. Sequencing was performed on blood. The CDR3 protein is CATPTYASLSSTQRGTGAYEQYF. CDR3 nucleotide sequence: TGTGCCACCCCCACTTATGCGTCTCTGTCCTCGACTCAGAGGGGGACCGGGGCGTACGAGCAGTACTTC.